This T cell receptor beta chain was found in a study of chemoradiotherapy in HPV16-positive cancers. Notes on the study in general: Non-HPV-specific T cells did not expand in tumors during treatment, whereas candidate HPV-specific clones and E7-related motifs did. HPV-specific T cells were functionally defined from only a couple of HPV16-positive patients.

In regard to this clone: What it binds is not known.

The protocol was immunoSEQ multiplex PCR, while the TCRdb copy is restricted to in-frame clones and leaves out a portion. The sample contains about 1,800 clones, around nine tenths of which appear only once. V gave up 6 bases and J gave up 0 bases, with 11 bases separating them. Germline CDR1 and CDR2: MDHEN and SYDVKM. The CDR3 covers 14 residues. The clonotype comes from a human donor with HPV-associated anogenital cancer. The chain joins TRBV28 to TRBJ1-2, with no clear D. Sequenced here: tumor tissue, sampled from a patient who underwent chemoradiotherapy. The CDR3 coding sequence is TGTGCCAGCAGCCTCGCTCAGTCTAACTATGGCTACACCTTC. This sequence encodes CASSLAQSNYGYTF.